Each of the 11 T cell receptor beta chains below was sequenced from the same sample in a study of Graves' ophthalmopathy and Graves' hyperthyroidism. Amplifying from RNA transcripts, the study obtained TCR beta CDR3 regions. First-round RT-PCR used HTBI primers; second-round multiplex PCR followed. Via MiXCR, TCRdb re-called the multiplex PCR reads, giving one row per CDR3 protein. The repertoire includes about 210,000 distinct CDR3 sequences, 29% of them detected once, and about 9.3% sits in the top ten. Material for sequencing was peripheral blood. The source of these receptors is a man aged 45-60 years with Graves' ophthalmopathy.

This chain connects TRBV27 to TRBJ2-3; TRBD2 is a possible D gene (6 bases). V was pared by 7 bases and J by 2 bases, with 10 bases between. The CDR3 is 13 residues long. Germline values: CDR1 MNHEY, CDR2 SMNVEV (reference sequence). The CDR3 spells CASMRGDTDTQYF. The CDR3, as DNA: TGTGCCAGCATGCGGGGAGACACAGATACGCAGTATTTT.

This clonotype was counted between two and nine times. The chain employs TRBV6-2 or TRBV6-3 and TRBJ2-5; tentative D call: TRBD2 (5 bases). There are 15 residues in the CDR3. Germline CDR1 is MNHEY and CDR2 is SVGEGT. V was clipped by 8 bases and J by 1 base, with 17 bases between them. This CDR3 is CASGLYGFSQETQYF. CDR3 in DNA: TGTGCCAGCGGACTTTACGGGTTTAGCCAAGAGACCCAGTACTTC.

This clonotype has at least ten counts. This sequence joins TRBV9 and TRBJ1-2; TRBD1 is a possible D gene (6 bases). Germline V gene lookup returns CDR1 SGDLS and CDR2 YYNGEE. V lost 1 base, J lost 5 bases, and 15 bases lay in between. This CDR3 contains 15 residues. The CDR3: CASSVSLGGPYGYTF. As DNA, the CDR3 is TGTGCCAGCAGCGTAAGTCTCGGGGGCCCTTATGGCTACACCTTC.

At least ten counts were recorded for this clonotype. The chain is built from TRBV20-1 and TRBJ2-7, with 9 bases aligning to TRBD1. This CDR3 spans 14 amino acids. With V trimmed by 5 bases and J by 5 bases, 10 bases remained unmatched. Germline V gene lookup returns CDR1 DFQATT and CDR2 SNEGSKA (reference sequence). CDR3 bases: TGCAGTGCTCGTATACAGGGGGCGCGGAACGAGCAGTACTTC. Translating gives CSARIQGARNEQYF.

The chain employs TRBV10-3 and TRBJ2-5; 14 positions agree with TRBD2. Per germline, CDR1 ENHRY and CDR2 SYGVKD. Germline trimming cut 10 bases from V and 3 bases from J; bases unmatched to any gene: 7. The CDR3 extends over 15 amino acids. The CDR3 loop reads CASSGTSGSKETQYF. The CDR3 nucleotides are TGTGCCAGCTCCGGGACTAGCGGGAGTAAAGAGACCCAGTACTTC.

The table lists this clonotype with many counts. The rearrangement uses TRBV29-1 and TRBJ1-1; D is possibly TRBD1 (5 bases). This CDR3 region has 13 residues. The germline V gene encodes CDR1 SQVTM and CDR2 ANQGSEA. The germline V and J ends were trimmed by 4 bases and 2 bases, with 11 bases remaining between them. CDR3 nucleotide sequence: TGCAGCGTTGCGGGGGTCCGTAACACTGAAGCTTTCTTT. Translation gives CSVAGVRNTEAFF.

There are a few counts of this clonotype. V usage is TRBV27 and J usage is TRBJ1-2; D is unresolved. The CDR3 totals 13 residues. V lost 5 bases and J 0 bases, leaving 7 bases between the germline ends. Germline loops: CDR1 MNHEY, CDR2 SMNVEV (reference sequence). CDR3 protein: CASSANPNYGYTF. The CDR3 DNA is TGTGCCAGCAGTGCGAATCCTAACTATGGCTACACCTTC.

About this clonotype itself: The conserved phenylalanine or tryptophan normally closing the CDR3 is absent here, so this likely arose from a read error. The DNA is left out, because the CDR3 cannot be placed on it with certainty; the CDR3 is given as TCRdb lists it. The chain uses TRBV6-1 and TRBJ2-5; TRBD2 was called by the table and not checked on the DNA. Germline CDR1 MNHNS, CDR2 SASEGT. The CDR3 has 12 residues if both end residues are counted. This CDR3 reads CASSGLAGATGI.

This clonotype was detected ten times or more. DNA of the CDR3: TGCAGCGTGGGACAGACAGGGGCCACTGAAGCTTTCTTT. This sequence encodes CSVGQTGATEAFF. The chain employs TRBV29-1 and TRBJ1-1; 8 nucleotides align to TRBD1. CDR3 length equals 13 residues. The germline V gene encodes CDR1 SQVTM and CDR2 ANQGSEA. After removal of 6 bases from V and 4 bases from J, the junction contained 7 bases not matched to a gene.

There are many counts of this clonotype. The chain uses TRBV12-3 or TRBV12-4 and TRBJ2-7; D may be TRBD1 (6 bases). V lost 3 bases, J lost 9 bases, and 15 bases lay in between. This CDR3 has 13 amino acids. DNA for the CDR3: TGTGCCAGCAGTTTCGGTTCCCGGGACACGCAGTACTTC. Its translation: CASSFGSRDTQYF.

This clonotype showed up many times. The gene calls are TRBV12-5 and TRBJ2-2; D is unresolved. V lost 6 bases and J lost 2, with 19 bases in between. Germline V gives CDR1 LGHNT, CDR2 FRNRAP. The CDR3 extends over 17 amino acids. Written as DNA, the CDR3 is TGTGCTAGTGGCCCCCCTGGGTACACCACTAACACCGGGGAGCTGTTTTTT. Protein: CASGPPGYTTNTGELFF.